This T cell receptor (beta chain) was retrieved from a study of CD8 T cells in ankylosing spondylitis. Germline V gene sequence: CDR1 MGHDK, CDR2 SYGVNS. Trimming left V 4 bases short and J 4 bases short, with 15 bases between. This CDR3 has 15 amino acids. This clonotype was observed many times. Its antigen is as yet unknown. Libraries of TCR beta came from quantitative 5'-RACE with molecular barcodes. MiXCR, applied by TCRdb to the 5' RACE reads, yields one record per CDR3 protein. The data show 130,000 or so distinct CDR3 sequences, with roughly 11% seen just once and 3.5% to 5% held by the top ten. Whole-study findings and limits: Reports say disease-linked clones showed up significantly more in matched ankylosing spondylitis synovial fluid. A motif in TCR beta, a set of several highly homologous variants, appeared characteristic of ankylosing spondylitis blood. CD8+ cells made up the disease-linked clones, which were relatively rare in peripheral blood.

This rearrangement joins TRBV25-1 to TRBJ2-3; D unclear. This receptor was obtained from a female donor with ankylosing spondylitis or in good health (not recorded which). Sample: blood, either unsorted or a sorted T cell fraction (not recorded which). In DNA form, the CDR3 reads TGTGCCAGCAGTGGCCGCCGAGAAAACCCAGATACGCAGTATTTT. Translation gives CASSGRRENPDTQYF.